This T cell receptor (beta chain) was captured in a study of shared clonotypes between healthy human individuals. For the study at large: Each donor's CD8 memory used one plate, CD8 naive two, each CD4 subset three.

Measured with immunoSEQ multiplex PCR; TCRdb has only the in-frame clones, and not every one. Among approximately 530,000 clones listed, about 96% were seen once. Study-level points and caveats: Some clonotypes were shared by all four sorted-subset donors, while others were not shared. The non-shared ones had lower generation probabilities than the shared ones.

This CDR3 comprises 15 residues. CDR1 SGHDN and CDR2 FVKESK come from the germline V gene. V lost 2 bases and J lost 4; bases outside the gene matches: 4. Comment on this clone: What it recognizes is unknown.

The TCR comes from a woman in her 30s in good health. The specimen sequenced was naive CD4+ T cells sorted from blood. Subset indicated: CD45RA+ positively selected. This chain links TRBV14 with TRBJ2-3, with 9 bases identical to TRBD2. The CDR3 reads CASSQSLAGADTQYF. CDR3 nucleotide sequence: TGTGCCAGCAGCCAATCCTTAGCGGGAGCAGATACGCAGTATTTT.